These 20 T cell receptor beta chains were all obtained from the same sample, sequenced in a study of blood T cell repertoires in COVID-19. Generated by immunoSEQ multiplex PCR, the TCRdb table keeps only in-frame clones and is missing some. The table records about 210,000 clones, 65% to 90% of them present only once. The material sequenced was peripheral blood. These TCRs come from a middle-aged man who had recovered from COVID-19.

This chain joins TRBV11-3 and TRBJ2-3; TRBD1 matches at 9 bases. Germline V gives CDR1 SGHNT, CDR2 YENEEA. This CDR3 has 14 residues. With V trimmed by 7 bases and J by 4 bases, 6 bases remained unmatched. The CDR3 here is CASNERTGADTQYF. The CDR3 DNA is TGTGCCAGCAACGAGAGGACAGGGGCAGATACGCAGTATTTT.

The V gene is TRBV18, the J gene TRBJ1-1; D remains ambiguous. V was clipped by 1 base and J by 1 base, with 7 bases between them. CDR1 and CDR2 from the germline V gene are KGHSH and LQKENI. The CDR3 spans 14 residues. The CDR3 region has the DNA TGTGCCAGCTCACCACGGCAGGCGAACACTGAAGCTTTCTTT. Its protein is CASSPRQANTEAFF.

CDR3 sequence: CASSFAGTSGSYEQYF. The CDR3 region has the DNA TGTGCCAGCAGCTTTGCCGGGACTAGCGGTTCCTACGAGCAGTACTTC. This rearrangement joins TRBV7-2 to TRBJ2-7; 11 nucleotides match TRBD2. The CDR3 runs to 16 residues. Germline V lookup: CDR1 SGHTA, CDR2 FQGNSA. V lost 3 bases to trimming and J lost 1 base; unmatched junction nucleotides: 5.

Here the CDR3 DNA reads TGCGCCAGCAGAGGGACAGGCCGTGAAGCTTTCTTT. Its translation is CASRGTGREAFF. The chain has TRBV10-2 and TRBJ1-1, with TRBD1 matching over 8 bases. This CDR3 is built from 12 residues. The trim removed 6 bases at V and 7 bases at J, leaving 4 bases unmatched. Germline V gene lookup returns CDR1 WSHSY and CDR2 SAAADI.

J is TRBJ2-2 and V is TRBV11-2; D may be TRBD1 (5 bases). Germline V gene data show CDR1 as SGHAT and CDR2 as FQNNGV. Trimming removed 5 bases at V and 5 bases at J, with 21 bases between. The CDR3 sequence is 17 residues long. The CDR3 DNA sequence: TGTGCCAGCAGCCACCCCAGGGCCTCTAGTGGGACCGGGGAGCTGTTTTTT. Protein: CASSHPRASSGTGELFF.

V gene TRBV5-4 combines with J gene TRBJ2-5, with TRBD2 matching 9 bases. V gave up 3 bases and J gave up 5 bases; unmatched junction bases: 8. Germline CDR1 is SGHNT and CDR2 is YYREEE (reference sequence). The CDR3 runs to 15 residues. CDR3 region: CASSSALAGRETQYF. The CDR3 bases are TGTGCCAGCAGCTCCGCCCTAGCGGGGCGGGAGACCCAGTACTTC.

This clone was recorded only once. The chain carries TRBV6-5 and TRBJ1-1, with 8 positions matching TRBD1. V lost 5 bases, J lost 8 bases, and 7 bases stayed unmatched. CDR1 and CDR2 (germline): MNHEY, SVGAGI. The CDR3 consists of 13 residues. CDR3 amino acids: CASSKPGDREAFF. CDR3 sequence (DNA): TGTGCCAGCAGTAAACCCGGGGACAGGGAAGCTTTCTTT.

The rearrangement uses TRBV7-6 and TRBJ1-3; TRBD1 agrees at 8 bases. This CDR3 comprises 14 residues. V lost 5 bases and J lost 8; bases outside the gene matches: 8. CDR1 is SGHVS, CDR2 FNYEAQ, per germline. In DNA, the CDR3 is TGTGCCAGCAGCAGGACAGGGCCGAGGGACACCATATATTTT. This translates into CASSRTGPRDTIYF.

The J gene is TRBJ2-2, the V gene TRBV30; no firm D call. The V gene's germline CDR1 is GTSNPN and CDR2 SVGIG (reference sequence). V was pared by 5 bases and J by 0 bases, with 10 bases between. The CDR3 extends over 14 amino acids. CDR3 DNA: TGTGCCTGGGGGCGGCGGTCGAACACCGGGGAGCTGTTTTTT. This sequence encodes CAWGRRSNTGELFF.

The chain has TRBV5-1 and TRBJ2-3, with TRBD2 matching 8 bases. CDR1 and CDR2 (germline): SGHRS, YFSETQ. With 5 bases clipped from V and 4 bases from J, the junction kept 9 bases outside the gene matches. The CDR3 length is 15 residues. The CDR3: CASRRLPGLADTQYF. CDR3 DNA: TGCGCCAGCAGACGGTTACCGGGACTAGCAGATACGCAGTATTTT.

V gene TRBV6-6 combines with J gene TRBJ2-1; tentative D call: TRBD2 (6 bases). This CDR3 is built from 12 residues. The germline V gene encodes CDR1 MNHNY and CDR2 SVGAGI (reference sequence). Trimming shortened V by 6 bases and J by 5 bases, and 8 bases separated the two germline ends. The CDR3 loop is CASRDYHNEQFF. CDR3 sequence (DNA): TGTGCCAGCAGGGACTACCACAATGAGCAGTTCTTC.

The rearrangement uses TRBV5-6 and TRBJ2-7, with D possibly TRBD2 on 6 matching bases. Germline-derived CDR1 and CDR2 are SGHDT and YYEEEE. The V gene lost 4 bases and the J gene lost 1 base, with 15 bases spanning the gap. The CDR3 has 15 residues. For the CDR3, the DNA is TGTGCCAGCAGCGGCGGGGCGGGCAAATCCTACGAGCAGTACTTC. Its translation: CASSGGAGKSYEQYF.

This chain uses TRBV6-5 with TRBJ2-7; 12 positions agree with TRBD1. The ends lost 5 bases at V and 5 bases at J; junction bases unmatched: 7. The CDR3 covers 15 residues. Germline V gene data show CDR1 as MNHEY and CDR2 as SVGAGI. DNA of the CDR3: TGTGCCAGCAGTCGCACCGGGACAGGGGGCGACGAGCAGTACTTC. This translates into CASSRTGTGGDEQYF.

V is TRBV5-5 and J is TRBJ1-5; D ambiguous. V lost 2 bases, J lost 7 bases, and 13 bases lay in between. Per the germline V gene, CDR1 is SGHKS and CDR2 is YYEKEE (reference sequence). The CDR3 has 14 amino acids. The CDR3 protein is CASSFDWESQPQHF. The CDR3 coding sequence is TGTGCCAGCAGCTTCGACTGGGAGAGCCAGCCCCAGCATTTT.

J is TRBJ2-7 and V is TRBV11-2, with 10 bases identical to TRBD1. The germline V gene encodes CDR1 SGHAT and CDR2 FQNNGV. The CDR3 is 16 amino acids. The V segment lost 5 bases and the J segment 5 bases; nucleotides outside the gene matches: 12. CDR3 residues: CASSPLGTGDSHEQYF. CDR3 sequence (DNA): TGTGCCAGCAGCCCCCTTGGGACAGGGGATTCACACGAGCAGTACTTC.

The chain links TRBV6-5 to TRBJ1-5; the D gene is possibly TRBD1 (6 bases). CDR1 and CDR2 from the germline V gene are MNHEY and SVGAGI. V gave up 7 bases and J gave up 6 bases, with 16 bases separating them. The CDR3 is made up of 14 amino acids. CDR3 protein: CASTRSTGSQPQHF. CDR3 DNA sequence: TGTGCCAGCACCCGATCAACAGGGTCTCAGCCCCAGCATTTT.

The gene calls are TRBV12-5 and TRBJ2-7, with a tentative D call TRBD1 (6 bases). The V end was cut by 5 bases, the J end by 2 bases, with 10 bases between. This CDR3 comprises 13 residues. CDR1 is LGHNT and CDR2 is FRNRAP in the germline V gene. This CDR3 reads CASGPGTPYEQYF. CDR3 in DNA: TGTGCTAGTGGTCCTGGGACACCCTACGAGCAGTACTTC.

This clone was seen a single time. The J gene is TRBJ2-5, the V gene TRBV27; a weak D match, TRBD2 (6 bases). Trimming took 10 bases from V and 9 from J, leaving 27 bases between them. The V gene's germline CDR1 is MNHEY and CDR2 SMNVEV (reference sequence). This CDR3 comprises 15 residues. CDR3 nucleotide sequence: TGTGCCACCACCCATGGGAGTGGGGCGGGAAGGGCCCAGTACTTC. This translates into CATTHGSGAGRAQYF.

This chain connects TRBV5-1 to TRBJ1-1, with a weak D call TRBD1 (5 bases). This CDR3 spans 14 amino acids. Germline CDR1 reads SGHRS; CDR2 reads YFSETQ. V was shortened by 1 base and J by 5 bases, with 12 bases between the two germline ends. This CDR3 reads CASSLNGGGTEAFF. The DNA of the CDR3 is TGCGCCAGCAGCTTGAACGGGGGAGGAACTGAAGCTTTCTTT.

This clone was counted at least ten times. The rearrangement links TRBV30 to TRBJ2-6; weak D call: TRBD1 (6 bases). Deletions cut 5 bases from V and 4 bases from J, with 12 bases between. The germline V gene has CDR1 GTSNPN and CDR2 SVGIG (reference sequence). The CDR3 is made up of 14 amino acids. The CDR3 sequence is CAWQTGTGANVLTF. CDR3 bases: TGTGCCTGGCAGACCGGGACAGGGGCCAACGTCCTGACTTTC.